These 9 T cell receptor beta chains originate from one sample sequenced in a study of shared clonotypes between healthy human individuals. Only in-frame clones appear in the TCRdb table, and some are missing; sequencing was by immunoSEQ multiplex PCR. The sample has more than 1 million clones; more than 75% are singletons. The sequenced sample was memory CD4+ T cells from PBMCs. Subset denoted: CD45RA-negative fraction. The receptor source for this set is a man younger than 35 in good health. Some clones in this sample may be carry-over from other donors' samples.

Comment on this clone: This sample also contains other DNA sequences that code for the same CDR3. The rearrangement uses TRBV7-9 and TRBJ2-6, with D perhaps TRBD1 (6 bases). The CDR3 spans 16 residues. The V gene's germline CDR1 is SEHNR and CDR2 FQNEAQ (reference sequence). Trimming pared 5 bases from V and 4 bases from J, leaving 15 bases between. The CDR3 sequence is CASSPGAGAGANVLTF. In DNA, the CDR3 is TGTGCCAGCAGCCCAGGGGCAGGGGCCGGGGCCAACGTCCTGACTTTC.

The chain has TRBV4-3 and TRBJ2-5; D uncertain. The CDR3 runs to 13 residues. Germline V lookup: CDR1 LGHNA, CDR2 YSLEER. The V and J ends lost 4 bases and 4 bases respectively, with 10 bases between them. CDR3 protein: CASSPRAPETQYF. CDR3 in DNA: TGCGCCAGCAGCCCCCGGGCTCCAGAGACCCAGTACTTC.

The CDR3 DNA is TGTGCCTGGAGCACAGGGATAAACACTGAAGCTTTCTTT. Protein product: CAWSTGINTEAFF. The genes are TRBV30 and TRBJ1-1; D may be TRBD1 (6 bases). Trimming cost V 3 bases and J 2 bases, with 10 bases left between them. The CDR3 extends over 13 amino acids. Germline lookup yields CDR1 GTSNPN and CDR2 SVGIG (reference sequence).

This rearrangement joins TRBV11-2 to TRBJ2-1; D is undetermined. V lost 1 base to trimming and J lost 6 bases, with 10 bases between them. Germline V gene data show CDR1 as SGHAT and CDR2 as FQNNGV. The length of the CDR3 is 14 residues. The CDR3: CASSLVGLPNEQFF. CDR3 coding DNA: TGTGCCAGCAGCTTAGTAGGGCTACCCAATGAGCAGTTCTTC. Full variable domain (outside the CDR3, taken from reference TRBV11-2 and TRBJ2-1): EAGVAQSPRYKIIEKRQSVAFWCNPISGHATLYWYQQILGQGPKLLIQFQNNGVVDDSQLPKDRFSAERLKGVDSTLKIQPAKLEDSAVYLCASSLVGLPNEQFFGPGTRLTVL.

The chain combines TRBV30 with TRBJ2-5; perhaps TRBD2 as D (7 bases). Germline values: CDR1 GTSNPN, CDR2 SVGIG (reference sequence). V lost 0 bases to trimming and J lost 4 bases, with 12 bases between them. The CDR3 runs to 14 residues. In DNA, the CDR3 is TGTGCCTGGAGTGTAAGGGGGGGGGTAGAGACCCAGTACTTC. This translates into CAWSVRGGVETQYF.

The chain links TRBV4-2 to TRBJ2-7; D is undetermined. The CDR3 extends over 14 amino acids. From germline, CDR1 is LGHNA and CDR2 YNFKEQ. Trimming took 3 bases from V and 7 from J, leaving 16 bases between them. The CDR3 DNA is TGTGCCAGCAGCCATACGGCAGTTTCGAGGGAGCAGTACTTC. This gives the protein CASSHTAVSREQYF.

The V gene is TRBV9, the J gene TRBJ1-2, with unresolved D. Looked up from germline, CDR1 is SGDLS and CDR2 is YYNGEE. The CDR3 has 13 residues. V lost 4 bases and J lost 7, with 14 bases in between. CDR3 bases: TGTGCCAGCAGCCCCTACACGCCGCTTGGCTACACCTTC. Amino acids: CASSPYTPLGYTF.

The chain employs TRBV6-6 and TRBJ2-5; the D gene is possibly TRBD2 (6 bases). The J call is uncertain, as TRBJ2-7 better fits the DNA end. The CDR3 covers 13 residues. CDR1 is MNHNY and CDR2 is SVGAGI in the germline V gene (reference sequence). The CDR3 protein is CASSYGGSGEQYF. CDR3 bases: TGTGCCAGCAGTTACGGGGGGTCCGGCGAGCAGTACTTC.

There are many counts of this clone. V and J are TRBV7-8 and TRBJ2-1; TRBD2 aligns across 11 bases. V shed 5 bases, J shed 8 bases, and the junction held 11 bases outside the gene matches. The CDR3 length is 16 residues. Germline assignment: CDR1 SGHVS and CDR2 FQNEAQ. CDR3 sequence (DNA): TGTGCCAGCAGCCCTACTAGCGGGAGTAAGATTTATGAGCAGTTCTTC. Protein: CASSPTSGSKIYEQFF.